The 14 T cell receptor beta chains in this list originate from one sample, sequenced in a study of sequential checkpoint blockade in melanoma. Described treatment: randomized to nivolumab then ipilimumab (arm A) or the reverse (arm B). The protocol was immunoSEQ multiplex PCR, while the TCRdb copy is restricted to in-frame clones and leaves out a portion. The sample has about 690 clones; less than 25% are singletons. Sequences were derived from tumor tissue (inferred from file names), sampled from a patient given nivolumab and ipilimumab in sequence. All receptors derive from a human donor with melanoma.

The chain combines TRBV10-2 with TRBJ1-1, with a possible D match to TRBD1 (5 bases). Trimming removed 0 bases from V and 4 bases from J, with 9 bases in between. The CDR3 sequence is 14 residues long. Germline V gene data show CDR1 as WSHSY and CDR2 as SAAADI. The CDR3: CASSESGTVTEAFF. The DNA of the CDR3 is TGCGCCAGCAGTGAGTCTGGGACGGTCACTGAAGCTTTCTTT.

By sample fraction, this clone is large. The V gene is TRBV11-3, the J gene TRBJ1-6; no clear D gene. The CDR3 consists of 15 residues. Trimming removed 5 bases from V and 7 bases from J, with 15 bases in between. Germline loops: CDR1 SGHNT, CDR2 YENEEA. In DNA, the CDR3 is TGTGCCAGCAGCCCGCGGGAGGGAAAGAATTCACCCCTCCACTTT. Protein product: CASSPREGKNSPLHF.

The count of this clone is one. The chain links TRBV23-1 to TRBJ2-7; D gene uncertain. TRBV23-1 belongs to the ORF category, with a function that is uncertain. This CDR3 has 13 residues. The V end was cut by 9 bases, the J end by 2 bases, with 14 bases between. This CDR3 is CASLPPVAYEQYF. The CDR3 DNA is TGCGCCAGTCTACCCCCGGTAGCCTACGAGCAGTACTTC.

This clone counts as medium-sized. This rearrangement joins TRBV11-3 to TRBJ2-5; 8 nucleotides align to TRBD2. V lost 5 bases to trimming and J lost 3 bases; unmatched junction nucleotides: 5. The CDR3 sequence is 14 residues long. CDR1 and CDR2 from the germline V gene are SGHNT and YENEEA. The CDR3 sequence: CASSPSGGKETQYF. The CDR3 DNA sequence: TGTGCCAGCAGCCCGAGCGGGGGAAAAGAGACCCAGTACTTC.

This clone is judged large. The J gene is TRBJ1-5, the V gene TRBV28; no clear D. With 5 bases removed from V and 0 bases from J, the gap between germline ends came to 8 bases. Germline CDR1 reads MDHEN; CDR2 reads SYDVKM. CDR3 length equals 14 residues. The CDR3 DNA reads TGTGCCAGCAGTCCCCAGATTAGCAATCAGCCCCAGCATTTT. Translated, it gives CASSPQISNQPQHF.

Only a few counts were recorded for this clone. The V and J genes are TRBV6-8 and TRBJ2-3; 7 bases fit TRBD2. The V and J ends lost 2 bases and 6 bases, in that order; junction bases with no gene match: 8. The CDR3 is made up of 15 amino acids. Germline V CDR1 and CDR2: MNHGY, SAAAGT. This CDR3 reads CASSYLSGFGDTQYF. CDR3 sequence (DNA): TGTGCCAGCAGTTACCTTAGCGGGTTCGGGGATACGCAGTATTTT.

This clone was detected only a few times. The chain combines TRBV5-1 with TRBJ1-2; tentative D call: TRBD1 (5 bases). V was clipped by 2 bases and J by 0 bases, with 11 bases between them. The CDR3 has 15 amino acids. CDR1 and CDR2 (germline): SGHRS, YFSETQ. In DNA form, the CDR3 reads TGCGCCAGCAGCTTTGAAGGGGCAGCTAACTATGGCTACACCTTC. Protein: CASSFEGAANYGYTF. Filled out from reference TRBV5-1 and TRBJ1-2, the complete variable domain reads KAGVTQTPRYLIKTRGQQVTLSCSPISGHRSVSWYQQTPGQGLQFLFEYFSETQRNKGNFPGRFSGRQFSNSRSEMNVSTLELGDSALYLCASSFEGAANYGYTFGSGTRLTVV.

Sample share makes this clone medium-sized. V and J are TRBV11-3 and TRBJ1-1, with unresolved D. Looked up from germline, CDR1 is SGHNT and CDR2 is YENEEA. V dropped 1 base and J dropped 0 bases, with 9 bases sitting between them. CDR3 length: 15 residues. The CDR3 region is CASSLVGGLNTEAFF. The CDR3 nucleotides read TGTGCCAGCAGCTTAGTAGGAGGGCTGAACACTGAAGCTTTCTTT.

This clone was found a few times. This chain links TRBV30 with TRBJ2-2; D is undetermined. Per germline, CDR1 GTSNPN and CDR2 SVGIG (reference sequence). The CDR3 sequence is 14 residues long. V lost 0 bases and J 1 base, leaving 6 bases between the germline ends. The CDR3 sequence: CAWSVRRNTGELFF. The CDR3, as DNA: TGTGCCTGGAGTGTGAGGCGGAACACCGGGGAGCTGTTTTTT.

By sample fraction, this clone is medium-sized (0.01 to 0.1%). V gene TRBV11-3 combines with J gene TRBJ1-2; the D is unclear. The V end was cut by 5 bases, the J end by 2 bases, with 12 bases between. Germline V lookup: CDR1 SGHNT, CDR2 YENEEA. The CDR3 has 14 amino acids. The CDR3 region is CASSLELKNYGYTF. The CDR3 bases are TGTGCCAGCAGCCTTGAACTGAAAAACTATGGCTACACCTTC.

There are a few counts of this clone. The V gene is TRBV6-8, the J gene TRBJ1-3; TRBD1 aligns across 9 bases. The germline V gene has CDR1 MNHGY and CDR2 SAAAGT. V dropped 5 bases and J dropped 0; count of bases not matched to a gene: 5. The CDR3 sequence is 16 residues long. The DNA of the CDR3 is TGTGCCAGCAGTCCCGGGACAGGGAACTCTGGAAACACCATATATTTT. Protein: CASSPGTGNSGNTIYF.

In its sample, this clone is large. V is TRBV28 and J is TRBJ2-1, with a possible D match to TRBD1 (5 bases). There are 13 residues in the CDR3. Germline CDR1 reads MDHEN; CDR2 reads SYDVKM. V was trimmed by 2 bases and J by 8 bases, leaving 10 bases between them. The CDR3 nucleotides are TGTGCCAGCAGTTTACCAGGGCTCGATGAGCAGTTCTTC. As protein: CASSLPGLDEQFF.

Sample share makes this clone large. The chain is built from TRBV28 and TRBJ1-5; a weak D match, TRBD1 (5 bases). The CDR3 extends over 14 amino acids. Germline V lookup: CDR1 MDHEN, CDR2 SYDVKM. The V end lost 7 bases, the J end lost 0 bases, and 10 bases lay between the germline ends. This CDR3 reads CASILRVSNQPQHF. CDR3 sequence (DNA): TGTGCCAGCATTCTCAGGGTTAGCAATCAGCCCCAGCATTTT.

The chain carries TRBV10-2 and TRBJ2-3, with 8 nucleotides matching TRBD1. The germline gives CDR1 WSHSY, CDR2 SAAADI. The CDR3 contains 14 residues. The junction had 5 bases not matched to a gene; V was cut back by 8 bases and J by 1 base. CDR3 DNA: TGCGCCAGCTCACCGGGACAGGGCACAGATACGCAGTATTTT. This translates into CASSPGQGTDTQYF.